This TCR beta chain is from a study of OX40 agonist ivuxolimab in advanced cancers. Repertoires were generated with immunoSEQ multiplex PCR, while TCRdb's copy carries only in-frame clones and drops some. The data hold over 65,000 clones, with roughly 84% observed a single time. The germline CDR1 and CDR2 sequences are LNHDA and SQIVND (reference sequence). The CDR3 sequence is 15 residues long. The V and J ends lost 2 bases and 7 bases respectively, with 14 bases between them. The chain joins TRBV19 to TRBJ1-4; D possibly corresponds to TRBD1 (6 bases). The sample here was CD4+ or CD8+ T cells sorted from blood, taken in a trial of the OX40 agonist ivuxolimab. The sequence derives from an adult with an advanced solid tumor such as melanoma, head and neck, liver or kidney cancer. CDR3 amino acids: CASSIRGADGEKLFF. CDR3 coding DNA: TGTGCCAGTAGTATAAGGGGGGCCGATGGTGAAAAACTGTTTTTT.